Each of the 30 T cell receptor beta chains below was sequenced from the same sample in a study of metastatic and nonmetastatic thyroid tumors. TCRdb reassembled clones from the PCR reads with MiXCR. The sample has over 10,000 clones, roughly 31% seen once. There were no patients who had received any treatment before thyroid surgery. The sequenced material came from tumor tissue. These TCRs come from a male donor with papillary thyroid cancer or a benign thyroid nodule (not recorded which). Some clones in this sample may be carry-over from other donors' samples.

This clone has ten or more counts. A much larger clone lies a single base off, so this may be a read error. The sample holds other DNA sequences that translate to the same CDR3. This chain joins TRBV9 and TRBJ2-3; 11 positions agree with TRBD2. Trimming removed 5 bases from V and 9 bases from J; junction bases left unmatched: 11. The germline CDR1 and CDR2 sequences are SGDLS and YYNGEE. The CDR3 length is 15 residues. The CDR3 reads CASSALAGGWNTQYF. CDR3 DNA sequence: TGTGCCAGCAGTGCCCTAGCGGGGGGATGGAACACGCAGTATTTT.

This clone has ten or more counts. The chain has TRBV4-1 and TRBJ2-6; no clear D. The CDR3 covers 18 residues. V was clipped by 1 base and J by 0 bases, with 13 bases between them. Germline V gene data show CDR1 as MGHRA and CDR2 as YSYEKL. The CDR3, as DNA: TGCGCCAGCAGCCAAGTTCTAACTGGACGCTCTGGGGCCAACGTCCTGACTTTC. This codes for CASSQVLTGRSGANVLTF.

This clone was detected only once. The chain uses TRBV11-2 and TRBJ2-7; 11 bases match TRBD2. CDR3 length: 17 residues. The J segment lost 7 bases and the V segment lost 2 bases, leaving 13 bases of the junction unmatched. Per the germline V gene, CDR1 is SGHAT and CDR2 is FQNNGV. CDR3 DNA sequence: TGTGCCAGCAGCTTATTGGCTAGCGGGGGGCCTATAGGGGAGCAGTACTTC. Residues: CASSLLASGGPIGEQYF.

By sample share, this clone is medium-sized. In DNA form, the CDR3 reads TGTGCCAGCAGCACCCAAGGGGGGGAAGAGACCCAGTACTTC. Its translation: CASSTQGGEETQYF. The gene calls are TRBV9 and TRBJ2-5, with D maybe TRBD2 (7 bases). Trimming pared 4 bases from V and 3 bases from J, leaving 13 bases between. The CDR3 loop spans 14 amino acids. Germline V gene lookup returns CDR1 SGDLS and CDR2 YYNGEE.

This clone has at least ten counts. V gene TRBV19 combines with J gene TRBJ2-1; tentative D call: TRBD1 (5 bases). Germline assignment: CDR1 LNHDA and CDR2 SQIVND (reference sequence). V shed 6 bases and J shed 7 bases, with 19 bases lying between them. The CDR3 length is 15 residues. The CDR3 DNA is TGTGCCAGTAGCCCGGACATGGGTTGGTGGAATGAGCAGTTCTTC. Amino acids: CASSPDMGWWNEQFF.

As for this clone: One junction end disagrees with the germline gene, perhaps due to a read error. The J gene is TRBJ2-2, the V gene TRBV5-1; D gene unclear. The CDR3 loop spans 16 amino acids. The V gene's germline CDR1 is SGHRS and CDR2 YFSETQ. CDR3 in amino acids: CASSLAPDRLAGELFF. The CDR3 DNA follows: TGCGCCAGCAGCTTGGCCCCCGACCGATTGGCCGGCGAGCTGTTTTTT.

Details on this clone: The junction departs from germline at one end; a sequencing error may be responsible. The gene calls are TRBV5-1 and TRBJ2-3, with D tentatively TRBD1 or TRBD2 (7 bases each). CDR1 is SGHRS, CDR2 YFSETQ, per germline. The CDR3 runs 17 residues. The CDR3 DNA is TGCGCCCGCAGCTTGGTCCAGGGGGGGGTAACGCCAGATACGCAGTATTTT. Translation gives CARSLVQGGVTPDTQYF.

Note on this clone: Germline and junction disagree at one end, which may indicate a read error. The chain couples TRBV25-1 to TRBJ2-7; 7 nucleotides line up with TRBD2. CDR1 and CDR2 from the germline V gene are MGHDK and SYGVNS. This CDR3 region has 15 residues. CDR3 bases: TGTGCCAGAAGTGGGGGGGAGGGCTCGAGATACGAGCAGTACTTC. Protein product: CARSGGEGSRYEQYF.

The chain uses TRBV27 and TRBJ2-7; TRBD1 matches at 9 bases. This CDR3 has 13 amino acids. The trim removed 5 bases at V and 5 bases at J, leaving 4 bases unmatched. Germline V gene data show CDR1 as MNHEY and CDR2 as SMNVEV (reference sequence). The CDR3 protein is CASSTWDRDEQYF. CDR3 DNA: TGTGCCAGCAGTACGTGGGACAGGGACGAGCAGTACTTC.

This clone is deemed medium-sized. The V call is TRBV6-1, the J call TRBJ2-7, with D perhaps matching TRBD1 (6 bases). The CDR3 runs to 15 residues. Germline V gene data show CDR1 as MNHNS and CDR2 as SASEGT. The V gene lost 5 bases and the J gene lost 0 bases, with 14 bases spanning the gap. The CDR3 region has the DNA TGTGCCAGCAGTCCCACACCGACAGGCTCCTACGAGCAGTACTTC. It specifies CASSPTPTGSYEQYF.

The gene calls are TRBV27 and TRBJ1-6; D gene ambiguous. Per the germline V gene, CDR1 is MNHEY and CDR2 is SMNVEV (reference sequence). The CDR3 spans 18 residues. Deletions cut 1 base from V and 0 bases from J, with 13 bases between. The CDR3 DNA sequence: TGTGCCAGCAGTTTATACGGGCAGCTTAGCTCCTATAATTCACCCCTCCACTTT. It yields the protein CASSLYGQLSSYNSPLHF.

The chain links TRBV20-1 to TRBJ2-1; D is tentatively TRBD1 or TRBD2 (5 bases each). This CDR3 has 16 amino acids. Germline-derived CDR1 and CDR2 are DFQATT and SNEGSKA (reference sequence). V was pared by 0 bases and J by 5 bases, with 17 bases between. In nucleotides, the CDR3 is TGCAGTGCTAGAGACCCCGCGATGGGGGAGAACAATGAGCAGTTCTTC. Translated: CSARDPAMGENNEQFF.

This clone was recorded a few times. The J gene is TRBJ2-3, the V gene TRBV19, with TRBD1 matching over 8 bases. This CDR3 is 14 amino acids long. Trimming took 10 bases from V and 11 from J; bases not matched to a gene: 17. CDR1 and CDR2 (germline): LNHDA, SQIVND (reference sequence). CDR3 nucleotide sequence: TGTGCCACGAAGAGGACAGGGCCTGCACGAGGGCAGTATTTT. Encoded protein: CATKRTGPARGQYF.

In its sample, this clone ranks as large. This chain connects TRBV7-8 to TRBJ1-5; D is undetermined. Germline assignment: CDR1 SGHVS and CDR2 FQNEAQ. This CDR3 is 12 amino acids long. The germline V and J ends were trimmed by 5 bases and 7 bases, with 9 bases remaining between them. The CDR3, as DNA: TGTGCCAGCAGCCGCCGGGTGCAGCCCCAGCATTTT. Its protein product is CASSRRVQPQHF.

The genes are TRBV27 and TRBJ2-7; 15 nucleotides line up with TRBD2. Germline V lookup: CDR1 MNHEY, CDR2 SMNVEV (reference sequence). V lost 0 bases, J lost 5 bases, and 8 bases stayed unmatched. The CDR3 consists of 18 residues. The CDR3 DNA is TGTGCCAGCAGTTTATCGAGGACTAGCGGGAGGGCCCGCCACGAGCAGTACTTC. Translating gives CASSLSRTSGRARHEQYF.

The chain has TRBV20-1 and TRBJ2-4, with D perhaps matching TRBD1 or TRBD2 (5 bases each). This CDR3 region has 17 residues. The V gene's germline CDR1 is DFQATT and CDR2 SNEGSKA (reference sequence). Trimming removed 6 bases at V and 0 bases at J, with 21 bases between. The CDR3 protein is CSALPALRELAKNIQYF. In nucleotides, the CDR3 is TGCAGTGCCCTCCCCGCTCTCAGGGAGCTAGCCAAAAACATTCAGTACTTC.

As to this clone: Germline and junction disagree at one end, which may indicate a read error. The CDR3 DNA reads TGCAGTGCTAGAGGGACTAGCGGAATCAATGAGCAGTTCTTT. Translating it yields CSARGTSGINEQFF. The rearrangement joins TRBV20-1 to TRBJ2-1, with TRBD2 matching over 10 bases. The CDR3 has 14 residues. Looked up from germline, CDR1 is DFQATT and CDR2 is SNEGSKA (reference sequence).

This clone has a handful of counts. The rearrangement uses TRBV6-6 and TRBJ1-6; a possible D gene is TRBD1 (5 bases). The CDR3 runs to 16 residues. V lost 2 bases and J 10 bases, leaving 18 bases between the germline ends. Germline V lookup: CDR1 MNHNY, CDR2 SVGAGI (reference sequence). The CDR3 protein is CASSYHRAAGRSPLHF. The CDR3 bases are TGTGCCAGCAGTTACCACCGAGCGGCAGGGAGGTCACCCCTCCACTTT.

This clone was detected once. The gene calls are TRBV20-1 and TRBJ1-4; possibly TRBD1 for D (5 bases). V gave up 1 base and J gave up 8 bases, with 17 bases separating them. Germline V gene lookup returns CDR1 DFQATT and CDR2 SNEGSKA (reference sequence). The CDR3 contains 15 residues. The CDR3: CSARGVAGREEKLFF. CDR3 sequence (DNA): TGCAGTGCTAGAGGTGTGGCAGGGAGGGAGGAAAAACTGTTTTTT.

This chain links TRBV7-8 with TRBJ2-7; D remains unclear. Germline V gives CDR1 SGHVS, CDR2 FQNEAQ. The CDR3 loop spans 14 amino acids. V shed 2 bases and J shed 7 bases, with 15 bases lying between them. In nucleotides, the CDR3 is TGTGCCAGCAGCTTAAGCAATACGCAACGTGAGCAGTACTTC. Encoded protein: CASSLSNTQREQYF.

A remark on this clone: Other nucleotide sequences from this sample produce the same CDR3. The chain has TRBV7-9 and TRBJ1-3; the D is unclear. The germline V gene has CDR1 SEHNR and CDR2 FQNEAQ (reference sequence). The CDR3 covers 14 residues. Deletions cut 3 bases from V and 1 base from J, with 7 bases between. The CDR3 DNA sequence: TGTGCCAGCAGCTTGATGGGTTCTGGAAACACCATATATTTT. Its translation: CASSLMGSGNTIYF. Together with reference TRBV7-9 and TRBJ1-3, the CDR3 gives the full variable domain: DTGVSQNPRHKITKRGQNVTFRCDPISEHNRLYWYRQTLGQGPEFLTYFQNEAQLEKSRLLSDRFSAERPKGSFSTLEIQRTEQGDSAMYLCASSLMGSGNTIYFGEGSWLTVV.

This chain links TRBV6-1 with TRBJ2-3; D remains unclear. Trimming left V 4 bases short and J 1 base short, with 6 bases between. CDR3 length: 13 residues. Per the germline V gene, CDR1 is MNHNS and CDR2 is SASEGT. Here the CDR3 DNA reads TGTGCCAGCAGTGTCCTGGGCACAGATACGCAGTATTTT. It codes for CASSVLGTDTQYF.

As to this clone: Relative to the germline gene, one junction end is altered; a read error may explain this. The rearrangement links TRBV6-1 to TRBJ2-5; a possible D gene is TRBD2 (5 bases). Germline values: CDR1 MNHNS, CDR2 SASEGT. The CDR3 has 13 amino acids. This CDR3 is CASNTSGSEAQYF. The DNA for the CDR3 is TGTGCCAGCAATACGAGCGGATCAGAGGCCCAGTACTTC.

This clone is deemed medium-sized. The gene calls are TRBV4-3 and TRBJ2-1; tentative D call: TRBD2 (5 bases). Trimming took 0 bases from V and 4 from J, leaving 13 bases between them. The CDR3 is made up of 16 amino acids. Germline CDR1 LGHNA, CDR2 YSLEER. The CDR3 nucleotides read TGCGCCAGCAGCCAAGAATACAGCGGAAGATACAATGAGCAGTTCTTC. This encodes CASSQEYSGRYNEQFF.

This clone was seen just once. The V and J genes are TRBV4-1 and TRBJ2-7, with D hard to call. The CDR3 extends over 13 amino acids. Trimming shortened V by 2 bases and J by 5 bases, and 10 bases separated the two germline ends. Per germline, CDR1 MGHRA and CDR2 YSYEKL. The CDR3 sequence is CASSQYFVNEQYF. The DNA of the CDR3 is TGCGCCAGCAGCCAATATTTCGTGAACGAGCAGTACTTC.

This clone was detected only a few times. V gene TRBV7-6 combines with J gene TRBJ1-1, with TRBD1 matching 7 bases. CDR3 length: 15 residues. The V and J ends lost 5 bases and 4 bases, in that order; junction bases with no gene match: 10. CDR1 and CDR2 (germline): SGHVS, FNYEAQ. This CDR3 is CASSLRAGTATEAFF. In DNA form, the CDR3 reads TGTGCCAGCAGCCTAAGGGCCGGGACAGCCACTGAAGCTTTCTTT. Using reference TRBV7-6 and TRBJ1-1 for the parts outside the CDR3, the full variable domain is GAGVSQSPRYKVTKRGQDVALRCDPISGHVSLYWYRQALGQGPEFLTYFNYEAQQDKSGLPNDRFSAERPEGSISTLTIQRTEQRDSAMYRCASSLRAGTATEAFFGQGTRLTVV.

This clone was picked up one time. V is TRBV11-3 and J is TRBJ2-7; 9 positions agree with TRBD2. This CDR3 is 15 amino acids long. V lost 1 base, J lost 2 bases, and 3 bases stayed unmatched. Germline CDR1 and CDR2: SGHNT and YENEEA. CDR3 sequence (DNA): TGTGCCAGCAGCTTAGTGAGCGGGGGGACCTACGAGCAGTACTTC. It is translated as CASSLVSGGTYEQYF.

This clone was seen only a few times. The J gene is TRBJ2-1, the V gene TRBV14, with D perhaps TRBD1 (6 bases). The CDR3 runs to 13 residues. Per the germline V gene, CDR1 is SGHDN and CDR2 is FVKESK. The V gene lost 1 base and the J gene lost 9 bases, with 10 bases spanning the gap. The CDR3, as DNA: TGTGCCAGCAGCCAAGTTGGGGGCAGTGAGCAGTTCTTC. This translates into CASSQVGGSEQFF. The full variable domain, its missing parts supplied by reference TRBV14 and TRBJ2-1, is EAGVTQFPSHSVIEKGQTVTLRCDPISGHDNLYWYRRVMGKEIKFLLHFVKESKQDESGMPNNRFLAERTGGTYSTLKVQPAELEDSGVYFCASSQVGGSEQFFGPGTRLTVL.

This clone is categorized as medium-sized. The genes are TRBV20-1 and TRBJ1-6, with D tentatively TRBD1 (5 bases). Germline V gene lookup returns CDR1 DFQATT and CDR2 SNEGSKA (reference sequence). This CDR3 has 16 amino acids. V lost 0 bases to trimming and J lost 6 bases, with 15 bases between them. The CDR3 bases are TGCAGTGCTAGAGATCTAAGGGGTTATAGTAATTCACCCCTCCACTTT. Amino acids: CSARDLRGYSNSPLHF.

This clone was detected a few times. The chain employs TRBV5-1 and TRBJ2-1, with D uncertain. V was cut by 0 bases and J by 5 bases, with 6 bases left in between. Per germline, CDR1 SGHRS and CDR2 YFSETQ. This CDR3 comprises 13 residues. The CDR3 is CASSLVGNNEQFF. The CDR3 DNA sequence: TGCGCCAGCAGCTTGGTTGGGAACAATGAGCAGTTCTTC. The variable domain in full, completed from reference TRBV5-1 and TRBJ2-1, reads KAGVTQTPRYLIKTRGQQVTLSCSPISGHRSVSWYQQTPGQGLQFLFEYFSETQRNKGNFPGRFSGRQFSNSRSEMNVSTLELGDSALYLCASSLVGNNEQFFGPGTRLTVL.